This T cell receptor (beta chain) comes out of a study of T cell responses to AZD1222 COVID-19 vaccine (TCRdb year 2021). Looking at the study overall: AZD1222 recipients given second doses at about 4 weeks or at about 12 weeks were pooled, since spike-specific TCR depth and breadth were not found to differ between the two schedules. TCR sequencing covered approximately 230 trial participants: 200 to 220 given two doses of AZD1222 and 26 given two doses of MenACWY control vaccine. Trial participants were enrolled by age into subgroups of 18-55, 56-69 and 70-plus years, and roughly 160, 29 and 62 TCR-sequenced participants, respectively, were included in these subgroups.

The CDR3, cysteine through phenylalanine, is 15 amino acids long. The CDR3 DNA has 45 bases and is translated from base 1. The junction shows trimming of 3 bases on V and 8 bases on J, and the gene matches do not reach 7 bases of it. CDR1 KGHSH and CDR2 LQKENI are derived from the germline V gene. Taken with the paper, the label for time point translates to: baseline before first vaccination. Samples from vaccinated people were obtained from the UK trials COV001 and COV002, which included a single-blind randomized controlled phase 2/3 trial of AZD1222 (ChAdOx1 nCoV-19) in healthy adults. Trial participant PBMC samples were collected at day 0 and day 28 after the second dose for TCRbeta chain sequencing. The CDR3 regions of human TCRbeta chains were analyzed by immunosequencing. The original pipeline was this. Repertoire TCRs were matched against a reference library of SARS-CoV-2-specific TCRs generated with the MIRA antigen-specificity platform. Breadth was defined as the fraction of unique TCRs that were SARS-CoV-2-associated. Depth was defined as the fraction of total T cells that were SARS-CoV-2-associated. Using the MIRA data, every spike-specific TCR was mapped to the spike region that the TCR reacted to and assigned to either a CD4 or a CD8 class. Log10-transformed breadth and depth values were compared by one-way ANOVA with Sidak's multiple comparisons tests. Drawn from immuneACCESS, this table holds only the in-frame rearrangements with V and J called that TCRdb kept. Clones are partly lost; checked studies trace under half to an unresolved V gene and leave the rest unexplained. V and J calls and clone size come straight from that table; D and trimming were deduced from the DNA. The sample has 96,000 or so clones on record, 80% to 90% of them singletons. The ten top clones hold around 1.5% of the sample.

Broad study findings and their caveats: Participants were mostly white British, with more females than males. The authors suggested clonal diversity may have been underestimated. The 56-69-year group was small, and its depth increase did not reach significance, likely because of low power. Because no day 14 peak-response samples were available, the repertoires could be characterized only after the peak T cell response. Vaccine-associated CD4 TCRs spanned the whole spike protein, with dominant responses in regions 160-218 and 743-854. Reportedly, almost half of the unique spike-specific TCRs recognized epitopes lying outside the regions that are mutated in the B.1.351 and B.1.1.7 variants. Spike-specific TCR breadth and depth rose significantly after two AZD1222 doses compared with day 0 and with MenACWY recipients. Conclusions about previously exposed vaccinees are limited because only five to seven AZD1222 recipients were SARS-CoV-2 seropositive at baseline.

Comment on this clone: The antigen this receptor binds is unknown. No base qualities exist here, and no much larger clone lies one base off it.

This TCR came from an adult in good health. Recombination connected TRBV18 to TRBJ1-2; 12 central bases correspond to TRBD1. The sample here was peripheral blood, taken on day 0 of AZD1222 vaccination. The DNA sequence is TGTGCCAGCTCACCTTCGGGACAGGGGGCAGGAGGCTACACCTTC. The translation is CASSPSGQGAGGYTF.